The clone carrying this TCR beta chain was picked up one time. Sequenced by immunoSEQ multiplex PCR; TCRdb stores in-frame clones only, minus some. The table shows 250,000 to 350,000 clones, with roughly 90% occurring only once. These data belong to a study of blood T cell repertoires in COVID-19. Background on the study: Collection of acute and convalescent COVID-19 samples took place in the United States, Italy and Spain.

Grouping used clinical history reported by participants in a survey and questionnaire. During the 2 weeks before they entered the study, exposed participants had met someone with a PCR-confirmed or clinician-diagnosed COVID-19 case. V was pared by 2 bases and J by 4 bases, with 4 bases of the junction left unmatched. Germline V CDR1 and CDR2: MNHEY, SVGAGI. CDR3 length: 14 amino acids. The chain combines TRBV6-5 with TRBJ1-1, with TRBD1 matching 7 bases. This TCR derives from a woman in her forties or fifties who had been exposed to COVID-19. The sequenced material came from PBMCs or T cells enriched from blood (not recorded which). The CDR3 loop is CASSYTGTVTEAFF. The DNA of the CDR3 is TGTGCCAGCAGTTACACCGGGACAGTCACTGAAGCTTTCTTT.